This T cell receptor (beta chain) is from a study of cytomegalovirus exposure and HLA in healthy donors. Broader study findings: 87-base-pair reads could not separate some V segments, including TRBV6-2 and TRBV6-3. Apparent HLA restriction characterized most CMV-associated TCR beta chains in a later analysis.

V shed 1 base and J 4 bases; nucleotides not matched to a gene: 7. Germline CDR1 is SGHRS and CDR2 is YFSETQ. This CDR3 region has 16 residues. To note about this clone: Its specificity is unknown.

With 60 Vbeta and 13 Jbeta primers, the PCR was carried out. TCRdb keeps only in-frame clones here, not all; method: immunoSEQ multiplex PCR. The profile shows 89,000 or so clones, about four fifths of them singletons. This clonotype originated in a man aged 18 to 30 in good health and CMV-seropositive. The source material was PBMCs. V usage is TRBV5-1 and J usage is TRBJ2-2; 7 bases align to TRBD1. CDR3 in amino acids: CASSLRQGRGTGELFF. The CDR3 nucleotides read TGCGCCAGCAGCTTGCGACAGGGTCGCGGCACCGGGGAGCTGTTTTTT.